This is a list of T cell receptor beta chains from one sample in a study of shared clonotypes between healthy human individuals. Method: immunoSEQ multiplex PCR; TCRdb's copy keeps in-frame clones and lacks some. The sample comprises roughly 2.2 million clones, roughly 90% of which are singletons, and 0.37% rests with the top ten. The specimen was naive CD4+ T cells from PBMCs. Receptors originate from a man aged 18 to 30 in good health. Some clones in this sample may be carry-over from other donors' samples. CDR3s include the opening cysteine and the closing phenylalanine or tryptophan.

V gene | CDR3 protein
TRBV10-2 | CASSEVQYNQPQHF
TRBV9 | CASSVYGERQETQYF
TRBV19 | CASRVMRDSYEQYF
TRBV11-2 | CASSSGTSGDQETQYF
TRBV27 | CASRPPRITENTEAFF
TRBV2 | CASSEIISTDTQYF
TRBV20-1 | CSATPGNTIYF
TRBV7-9 | CASSPPARVKTQYF
TRBV11-2 | CASSSTKPGTSPREQYF
TRBV21-1 | CASSKVGGNSDTQYF
TRBV7-6 | CASSLGGTGPYGYTF
TRBV5-1 | CASSSAASGSYNEQFF
TRBV7-4 | CASSLSEQYF
TRBV2 | CASRTEATGELFF
TRBV9 | CASSVVGPATDTQYF
TRBV18 | CASSQRGANYGYTF
TRBV13 | CASSLWGQNNEKLFF
TRBV6-5 | CASSIGEAYGYTF
TRBV28 | CASIRGPSTDTQYF
TRBV5-4 | CASSPIPGPSGSLYEQYF
TRBV7-3 | CASSTGLAGADEQFF
TRBV28 | CASSRGQGYEQYF
TRBV9 | CASSRGQGGYTF
TRBV9 | CASSVAGSPYNEQFF
TRBV29-1 | CSVMSELNTGELFF
TRBV19 | CASSIPYKVNQPQHF
TRBV11-2 | CASSSWDGEYGYTF